This entry concerns a single T cell receptor beta chain. Its cognate antigen is unknown. The source of the sample is a study of T cell responses to AZD1222 COVID-19 vaccine. Findings and caveats of the study: Nearly half of spike-specific TCRs reportedly target variant regions that are unmutated in the B.1.351 and B.1.1.7 variants. Recipients of AZD1222 seropositive at baseline numbered only 5 or 6. Repertoire collection took place solely once the T cell response had peaked.

The table came from immunoSEQ multiplex PCR; TCRdb's copy has only in-frame clones and leaves some out. Seen here are roughly 100,000 clones, more than 85% observed once, and the top ten hold 8% to 9.5%. From germline, CDR1 is MDHEN and CDR2 SYDVKM. V dropped 5 bases and J dropped 4 bases, with 11 bases sitting between them. This CDR3 spans 14 amino acids. Source: peripheral blood, taken 28 days after the second AZD1222 dose. The chain carries TRBV28 and TRBJ2-2, with D perhaps matching TRBD1 or TRBD2 (5 bases each). This TCR derives from an adult who received the AZD1222 COVID-19 vaccine. The CDR3 region has the DNA TGTGCCAGCAGTCCGAGGGACGGCACCGGGGAGCTGTTTTTT. This encodes CASSPRDGTGELFF.